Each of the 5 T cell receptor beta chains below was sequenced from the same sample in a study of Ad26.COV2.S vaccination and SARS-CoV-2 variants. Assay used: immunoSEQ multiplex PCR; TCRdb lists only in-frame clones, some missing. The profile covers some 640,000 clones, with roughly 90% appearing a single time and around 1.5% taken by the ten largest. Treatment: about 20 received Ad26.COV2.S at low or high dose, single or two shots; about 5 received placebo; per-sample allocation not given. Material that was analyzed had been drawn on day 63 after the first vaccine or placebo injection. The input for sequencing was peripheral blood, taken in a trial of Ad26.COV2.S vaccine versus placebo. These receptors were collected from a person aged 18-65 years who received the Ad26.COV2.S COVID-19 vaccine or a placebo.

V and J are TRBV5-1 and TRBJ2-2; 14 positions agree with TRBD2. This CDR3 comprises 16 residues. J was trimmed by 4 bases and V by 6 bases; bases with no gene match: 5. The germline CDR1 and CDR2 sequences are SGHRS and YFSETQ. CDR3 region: CASNSGTSGSTGELFF. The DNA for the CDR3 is TGCGCCAGCAATTCCGGGACTAGCGGGAGCACCGGGGAGCTGTTTTTT.

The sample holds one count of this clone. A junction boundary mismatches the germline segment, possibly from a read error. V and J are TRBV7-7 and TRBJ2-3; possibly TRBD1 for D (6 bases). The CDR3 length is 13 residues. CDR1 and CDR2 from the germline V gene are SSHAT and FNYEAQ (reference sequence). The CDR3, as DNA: TGTGCTAGCAACTCAGGGGTGGGAGATACGCAGTATTTT. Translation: CASNSGVGDTQYF.

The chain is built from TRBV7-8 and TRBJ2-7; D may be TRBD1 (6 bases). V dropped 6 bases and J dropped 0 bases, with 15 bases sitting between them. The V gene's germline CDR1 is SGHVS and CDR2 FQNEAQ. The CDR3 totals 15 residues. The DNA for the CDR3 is TGTGCCAGCAGAAAACCCGGGACATCCTCCTACGAGCAGTACTTC. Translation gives CASRKPGTSSYEQYF.

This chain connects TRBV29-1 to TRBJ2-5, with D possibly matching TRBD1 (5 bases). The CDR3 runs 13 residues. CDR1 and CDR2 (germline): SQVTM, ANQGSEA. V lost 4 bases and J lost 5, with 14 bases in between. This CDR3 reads CSVGGRVRETQYF. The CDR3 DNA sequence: TGCAGCGTTGGGGGCAGGGTTAGGGAGACCCAGTACTTC. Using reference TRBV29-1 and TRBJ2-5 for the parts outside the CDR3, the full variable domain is SAVISQKPSRDICQRGTSLTIQCQVDSQVTMMFWYRQQPGQSLTLIATANQGSEATYESGFVIDKFPISRPNLTFSTLTVSNMSPEDSSIYLCSVGGRVRETQYFGPGTRLLVL.

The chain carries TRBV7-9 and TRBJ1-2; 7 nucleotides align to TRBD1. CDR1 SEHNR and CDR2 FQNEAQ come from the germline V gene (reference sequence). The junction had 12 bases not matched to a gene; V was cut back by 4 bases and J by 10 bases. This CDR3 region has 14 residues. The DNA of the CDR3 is TGTGCCAGCAGCTCATCCGGGACAGTGAACACCTACACCTTC. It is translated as CASSSSGTVNTYTF.